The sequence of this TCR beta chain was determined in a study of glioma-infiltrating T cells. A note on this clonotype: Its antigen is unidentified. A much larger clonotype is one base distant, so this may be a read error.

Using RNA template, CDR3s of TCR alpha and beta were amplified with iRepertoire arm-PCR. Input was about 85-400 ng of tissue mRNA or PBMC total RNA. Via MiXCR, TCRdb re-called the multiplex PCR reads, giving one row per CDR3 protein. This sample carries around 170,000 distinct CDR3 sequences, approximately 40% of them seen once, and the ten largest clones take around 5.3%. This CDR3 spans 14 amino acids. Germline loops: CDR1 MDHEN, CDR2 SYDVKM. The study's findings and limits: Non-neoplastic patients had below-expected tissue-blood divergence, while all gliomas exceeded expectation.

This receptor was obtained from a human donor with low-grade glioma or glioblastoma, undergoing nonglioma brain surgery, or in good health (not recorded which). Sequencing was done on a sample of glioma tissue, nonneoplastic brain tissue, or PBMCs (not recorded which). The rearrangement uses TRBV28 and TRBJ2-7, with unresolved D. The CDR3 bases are TGTGCCAGCATTTTAACCACGGGTTATAGTGAGCAGTACTTC. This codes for CASILTTGYSEQYF.